Listed below are T cell receptor beta chains from one sample, sequenced in a study of Graves' ophthalmopathy and Graves' hyperthyroidism. TCRdb fed the multiplex PCR reads into MiXCR, producing one record per CDR3 protein. Of approximately 160,000 distinct CDR3 sequences listed, 37% were seen once; the top ten hold less than 6%. The sample taken for sequencing was peripheral blood. The receptors originated from a middle-aged woman with Graves' ophthalmopathy. Each CDR3 is given with its conserved first and last residue. Rows give clone size only sometimes, using once, few, many, or a class for an expanded clone.

TRBV7-8,many,TRBJ1-5,CASSLGQGANQPQHF
TRBV7-9,.,TRBJ2-5,CASSSGLASGETQYF
TRBV19,many,TRBJ1-1,CASSPQGQGTEAFF
TRBV27,.,TRBJ1-2,CASSLRQTNYGYTF
TRBV6-1,.,TRBJ2-7,CASRKRTDLTYEQYF
TRBV4-2,many,TRBJ1-3,CASSPERDRISGNTIYF
TRBV6-2/TRBV6-3,.,TRBJ1-2,CASSYSNYGYTF
TRBV11-3,many,TRBJ1-1,CASSRQGPSSGTEAFF
TRBV10-3,.,TRBJ2-7,CASSGPLVGEQYF
TRBV28,.,TRBJ2-7,CASKAASGGNYEQYF
TRBV28,few,TRBJ1-1,CASSIPQGGTEAFF
TRBV7-7,once,TRBJ2-5,CASSSRVMGETQYF
TRBV29-1,.,TRBJ1-1,CSADSGVGAFF
TRBV6-1,many,TRBJ2-5,CASSGPFTGLAETQYF
TRBV12-3/TRBV12-4,.,TRBJ1-5,CASSANKGINPHF
TRBV30,many,TRBJ1-1,CAWSAIDRGGTEAFF
TRBV18,many,TRBJ2-7,CASSPRGPGYEQYF
TRBV28,.,TRBJ1-2,CASRLTAGATYGYTF
TRBV19,many,TRBJ1-1,CASQGTDNTEAFF
TRBV7-2,many,TRBJ2-5,CASSASGRGETQYF
TRBV18,many,TRBJ2-4,CASSPNTVKNIQYF
TRBV9,many,TRBJ1-1,CASSGENTEAFF
TRBV6-1,few,TRBJ2-5,CASSPGGGRETQYF
TRBV2,.,TRBJ1-2,CASRGSTAERSGGYTF
TRBV6-4,.,TRBJ2-5,CASSGTSGSQETQYF
TRBV6-2/TRBV6-3,many,TRBJ2-7,CASRRGYYEQYF
TRBV4-2,.,TRBJ1-4,CASSTRAGQGNEKLFF
TRBV11-3,many,TRBJ1-2,CASSPNTGRTNYGYTF
TRBV6-1,.,TRBJ1-1,CASSGDRGRNTEAFF
TRBV7-8,many,TRBJ1-1,CASSLQGRENTEAFF
TRBV20-1,many,TRBJ1-5,CSASSLPGRGRDSNQPQHF
TRBV12-3/TRBV12-4,.,TRBJ2-7,CASKRVGYEQYF
TRBV6-2/TRBV6-3,.,TRBJ2-7,CASTGDRTYEQYF
TRBV27,many,TRBJ1-5,CASSTGGNNQPQHF
TRBV12-3/TRBV12-4,.,TRBJ1-5,CATTEDRDNQPQHF
TRBV7-2,many,TRBJ2-7,CASSPLTGGSYEQYF
TRBV6-4,few,TRBJ2-5,CASAGAGQIGSGYQETQYF
TRBV29-1,.,TRBJ1-5,CSVGAAVNQPQHF
TRBV12-3/TRBV12-4,.,TRBJ1-5,CASSGQGAGDQPQHF
TRBV27,.,TRBJ2-6,CASIPSLGTGANVLTF
TRBV29-1,.,TRBJ2-5,CSVEDSQETQYF
TRBV6-5,.,TRBJ1-1,CASSSGQGTAFF
TRBV6-5,many,TRBJ1-1,CASSYSPSIRWTEAFF
TRBV6-2/TRBV6-3,.,TRBJ2-2,CASSYSKGLAGFPNTGELFF
TRBV6-2/TRBV6-3,.,TRBJ1-5,CASSATGTEGQPQHF
TRBV7-9,many,TRBJ2-5,CASSFLTQEETQYF